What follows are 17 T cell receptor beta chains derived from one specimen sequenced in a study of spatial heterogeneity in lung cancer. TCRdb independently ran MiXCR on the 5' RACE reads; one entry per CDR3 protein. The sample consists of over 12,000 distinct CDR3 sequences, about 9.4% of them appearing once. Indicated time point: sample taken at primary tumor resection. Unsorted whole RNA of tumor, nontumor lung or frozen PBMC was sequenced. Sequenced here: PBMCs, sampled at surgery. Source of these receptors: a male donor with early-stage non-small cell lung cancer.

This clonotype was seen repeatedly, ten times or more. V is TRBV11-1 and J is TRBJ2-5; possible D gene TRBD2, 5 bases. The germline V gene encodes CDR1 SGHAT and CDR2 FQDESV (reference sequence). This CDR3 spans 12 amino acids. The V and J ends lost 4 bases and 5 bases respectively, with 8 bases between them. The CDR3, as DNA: TGTGCCAGCAGCTCCGAGGGCGAGACCCAGTACTTC. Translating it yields CASSSEGETQYF.

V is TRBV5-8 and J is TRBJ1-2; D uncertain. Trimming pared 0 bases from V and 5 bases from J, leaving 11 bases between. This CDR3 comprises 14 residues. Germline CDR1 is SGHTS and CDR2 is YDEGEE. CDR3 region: CASSLDSLSYGYTF. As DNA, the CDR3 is TGTGCCAGCAGCTTGGACAGCTTGTCGTATGGCTACACCTTC.

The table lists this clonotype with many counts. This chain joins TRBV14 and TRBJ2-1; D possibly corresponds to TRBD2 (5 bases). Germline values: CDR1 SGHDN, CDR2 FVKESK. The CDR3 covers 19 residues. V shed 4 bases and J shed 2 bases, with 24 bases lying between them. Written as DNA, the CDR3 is TGTGCCAGCAGCCCCCAAGGCACCCTTCTAAAGGGAGCCTACAATGAGCAGTTCTTC. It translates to CASSPQGTLLKGAYNEQFF. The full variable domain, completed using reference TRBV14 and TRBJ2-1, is EAGVTQFPSHSVIEKGQTVTLRCDPISGHDNLYWYRRVMGKEIKFLLHFVKESKQDESGMPNNRFLAERTGGTYSTLKVQPAELEDSGVYFCASSPQGTLLKGAYNEQFFGPGTRLTVL.

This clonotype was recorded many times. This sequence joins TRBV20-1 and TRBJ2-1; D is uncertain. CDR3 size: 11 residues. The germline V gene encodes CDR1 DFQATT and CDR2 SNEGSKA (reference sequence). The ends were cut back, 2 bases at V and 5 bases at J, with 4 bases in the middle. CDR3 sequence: CSARLNNEQFF. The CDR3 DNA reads TGCAGTGCTAGATTGAACAATGAGCAGTTCTTC.

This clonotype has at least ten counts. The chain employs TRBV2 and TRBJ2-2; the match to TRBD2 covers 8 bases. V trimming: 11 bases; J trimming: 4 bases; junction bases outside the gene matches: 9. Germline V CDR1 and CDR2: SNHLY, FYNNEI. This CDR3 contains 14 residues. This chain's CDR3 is CARTGTSSTGELFF. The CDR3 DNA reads TGTGCCCGAACCGGGACTAGTTCCACCGGGGAGCTGTTTTTT.

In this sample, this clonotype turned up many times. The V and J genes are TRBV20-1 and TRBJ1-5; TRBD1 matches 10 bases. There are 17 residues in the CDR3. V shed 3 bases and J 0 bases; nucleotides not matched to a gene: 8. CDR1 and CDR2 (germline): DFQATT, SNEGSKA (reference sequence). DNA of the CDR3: TGCAGTGCTAGGATTTTGGGACAGGGGTCTAGCAATCAGCCCCAGCATTTT. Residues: CSARILGQGSSNQPQHF.

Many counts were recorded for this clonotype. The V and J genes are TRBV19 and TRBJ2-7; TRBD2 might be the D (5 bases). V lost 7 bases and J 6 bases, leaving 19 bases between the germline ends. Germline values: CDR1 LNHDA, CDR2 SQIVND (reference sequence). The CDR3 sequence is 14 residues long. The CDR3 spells CASIVPRERCEQYF. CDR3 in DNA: TGTGCCAGTATTGTCCCGAGGGAGAGGTGCGAGCAGTACTTC.

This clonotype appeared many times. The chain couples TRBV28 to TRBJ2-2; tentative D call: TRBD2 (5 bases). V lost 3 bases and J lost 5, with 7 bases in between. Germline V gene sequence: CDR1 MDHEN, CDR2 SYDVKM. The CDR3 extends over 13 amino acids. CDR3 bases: TGTGCCAGCAGTTTTCGGGGAACCGGGGAGCTGTTTTTT. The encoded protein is CASSFRGTGELFF. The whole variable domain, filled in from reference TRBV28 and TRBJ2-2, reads DVKVTQSSRYLVKRTGEKVFLECVQDMDHENMFWYRQDPGLGLRLIYFSYDVKMKEKGDIPEGYSVSREKKERFSLILESASTNQTSMYLCASSFRGTGELFFGEGSRLTVL.

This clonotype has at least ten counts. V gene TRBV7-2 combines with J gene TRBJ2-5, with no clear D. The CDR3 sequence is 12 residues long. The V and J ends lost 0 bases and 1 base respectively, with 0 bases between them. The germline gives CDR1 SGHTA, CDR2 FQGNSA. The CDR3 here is CASSLAQETQYF. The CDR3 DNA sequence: TGTGCCAGCAGCTTAGCCCAAGAGACCCAGTACTTC.

The CDR3 DNA sequence: TGTGCCAGCAGCCAAGAAGCTATCATTTGGGGATCTAGCTACAATGAGCAGTTCTTC. This translates into CASSQEAIIWGSSYNEQFF. The gene calls are TRBV4-2 and TRBJ2-1; D is undetermined. This CDR3 comprises 19 residues. Trimming took off 0 bases at V and 3 bases at J, with 21 bases between the two ends. Germline CDR1 is LGHNA and CDR2 is YNFKEQ.

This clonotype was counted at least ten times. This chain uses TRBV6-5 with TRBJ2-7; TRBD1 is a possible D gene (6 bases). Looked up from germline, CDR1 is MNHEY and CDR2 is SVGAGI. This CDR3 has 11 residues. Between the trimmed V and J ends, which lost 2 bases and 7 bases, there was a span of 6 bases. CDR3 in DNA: TGTGCCAGCAGTTACGGGACAGAGCAGTACTTC. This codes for CASSYGTEQYF.

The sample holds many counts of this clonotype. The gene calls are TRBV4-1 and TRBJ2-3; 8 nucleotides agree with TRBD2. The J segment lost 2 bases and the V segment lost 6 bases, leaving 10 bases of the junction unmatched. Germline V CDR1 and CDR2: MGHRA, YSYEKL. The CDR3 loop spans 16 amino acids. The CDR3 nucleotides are TGCGCCAGCAGACTGGGCGTAGCGGGGATCACAGATACGCAGTATTTT. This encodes CASRLGVAGITDTQYF.

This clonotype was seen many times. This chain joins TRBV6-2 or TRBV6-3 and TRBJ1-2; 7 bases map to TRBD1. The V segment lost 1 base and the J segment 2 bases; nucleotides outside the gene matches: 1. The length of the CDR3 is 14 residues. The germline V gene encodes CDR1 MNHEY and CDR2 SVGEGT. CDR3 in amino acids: CASSYLQGNYGYTF. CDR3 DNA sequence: TGTGCCAGCAGTTACTTACAGGGGAACTATGGCTACACCTTC.

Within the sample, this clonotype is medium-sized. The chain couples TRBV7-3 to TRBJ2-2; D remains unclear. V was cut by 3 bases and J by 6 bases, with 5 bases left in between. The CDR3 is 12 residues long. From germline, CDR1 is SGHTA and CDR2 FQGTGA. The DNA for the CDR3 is TGTGCCAGCAGCTTCGGTGCCGGGGAGCTGTTTTTT. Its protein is CASSFGAGELFF. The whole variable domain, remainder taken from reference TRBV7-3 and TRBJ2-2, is GAGVSQTPSNKVTEKGKYVELRCDPISGHTALYWYRQSLGQGPEFLIYFQGTGAADDSGLPNDRFFAVRPEGSVSTLKIQRTERGDSAVYLCASSFGAGELFFGEGSRLTVL.

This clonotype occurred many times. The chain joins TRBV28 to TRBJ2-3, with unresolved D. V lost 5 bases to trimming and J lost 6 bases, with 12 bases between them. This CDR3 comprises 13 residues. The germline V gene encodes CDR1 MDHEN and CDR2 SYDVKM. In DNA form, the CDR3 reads TGTGCCAGCAGTACACCTATGAGGGATACGCAGTATTTT. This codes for CASSTPMRDTQYF.

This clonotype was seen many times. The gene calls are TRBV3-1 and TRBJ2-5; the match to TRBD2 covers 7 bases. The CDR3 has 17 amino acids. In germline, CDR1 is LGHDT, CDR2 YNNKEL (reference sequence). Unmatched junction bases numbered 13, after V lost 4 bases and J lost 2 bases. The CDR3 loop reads CASSPGTTLLRQETQYF. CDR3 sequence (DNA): TGTGCCAGCAGCCCCGGGACTACCCTTCTTCGGCAAGAGACCCAGTACTTC.

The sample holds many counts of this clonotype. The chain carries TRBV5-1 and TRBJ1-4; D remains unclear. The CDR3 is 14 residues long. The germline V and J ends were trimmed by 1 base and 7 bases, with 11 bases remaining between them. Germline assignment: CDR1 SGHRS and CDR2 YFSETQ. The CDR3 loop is CASSLTAPSEKLFF. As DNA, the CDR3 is TGCGCCAGCAGCTTGACGGCCCCAAGTGAAAAACTGTTTTTT.